This T cell receptor beta chain was documented in a study of spatial heterogeneity in lung cancer. In the study overall: Raw reads contained each unique TCR and UMI combination more than ten times on average. Study findings and constraints: For expanded intratumoral alpha and beta TCRs, counts tracked tumor mutation counts. Ubiquitous and regional expanded TCR counts tracked ubiquitous and regional nonsynonymous mutations, respectively.

Every molecule of TCR cDNA had its own unique molecular identifier. MiXCR, applied by TCRdb to the 5' RACE reads, yields one record per CDR3 protein. The sample consists of around 9,800 distinct CDR3 sequences, roughly 8% of them appearing once. Time point denoted: sample taken at primary tumor resection. Whole RNA, isolated from tumor, nontumor lung or frozen PBMC, was sequenced without prior sorting. This CDR3 is built from 14 residues. Germline CDR1 SEHNR, CDR2 FQNEAQ (reference sequence). Deletions cut 5 bases from V and 0 bases from J, with 11 bases between. Judged by abundance, this clonotype is medium-sized. Its specificity is unknown.

The sequencing here drew on lung tumor tissue, taken at surgery. This TCR derives from a female donor with early-stage non-small cell lung cancer. The chain joins TRBV7-9 to TRBJ2-7; D might be TRBD1 (6 bases). CDR3 amino acids: CASSRDTRSYEQYF. CDR3 bases: TGTGCCAGCAGCAGGGACACCCGCTCCTACGAGCAGTACTTC.